This record looks at one T cell receptor (beta chain) sequence and its context. The source of the sample is a study of T cells expressing NK-cell markers. The CDR3 has 11 residues. TCRdb reprocessed the 5' RACE reads and reports one entry per CDR3 protein, with no DNA. Recorded for this sample: 500,000 to 600,000 distinct CDR3 sequences. The sequenced material came from blood T cells: a sorted CD56 or NKG2C T cell subset, CD4+ or CD8+ T cells, or bulk PBMC T cells (not recorded which). This TCR came from a man between 18 and 29 years old in good health. The rearrangement joins TRBV12-3 or TRBV12-4 to TRBJ2-3; checking the TCRdb D call of TRBD1 is not possible without DNA. The CDR3 here is CASSSRTGPYF.